These 24 T cell receptor beta chains were sequenced from one sample in a study of cytomegalovirus exposure and HLA in healthy donors. In the PCR, 60 Vbeta and 13 Jbeta primers were used. Using immunoSEQ multiplex PCR, the repertoire was profiled, and TCRdb retains in-frame clones only, with some absent. The profile shows nearly 300,000 clones, 86% of them singletons. The specimen was PBMCs. These receptors were collected from a man aged 40-55 years in good health and CMV-seropositive.

The chain is built from TRBV10-3 and TRBJ2-7; D unclear. The CDR3 spans 12 residues. Germline-derived CDR1 and CDR2 are ENHRY and SYGVKD. With 1 base removed from V and 4 bases from J, the gap between germline ends came to 5 bases. As DNA, the CDR3 is TGTGCCATCAGTGAGTATGAGTACGAGCAGTACTTC. Residues: CAISEYEYEQYF.

The chain uses TRBV7-2 and TRBJ1-1, with 8 positions matching TRBD1. The CDR3 runs to 15 residues. Trimming removed 5 bases from V and 5 bases from J; junction bases left unmatched: 10. The germline CDR1 and CDR2 sequences are SGHTA and FQGNSA. The CDR3 DNA reads TGTGCCAGCAGCCGGAGGGCAGGGGGCTATACTGAAGCTTTCTTT. Its translation is CASSRRAGGYTEAFF.

The chain has TRBV30 and TRBJ1-1, with D unresolved. The CDR3 contains 16 residues. CDR1 GTSNPN and CDR2 SVGIG come from the germline V gene (reference sequence). Trimming left V 2 bases short and J 4 bases short, with 20 bases between. CDR3 sequence: CAWSSSIQTTPTEAFF. CDR3 sequence (DNA): TGTGCCTGGAGTTCGTCCATACAGACCACCCCCACTGAAGCTTTCTTT.

This clone occurred once. This chain links TRBV19 with TRBJ2-7; 11 nucleotides align to TRBD2. V shed 7 bases and J 5 bases; nucleotides not matched to a gene: 4. Germline V gives CDR1 LNHDA, CDR2 SQIVND (reference sequence). CDR3 length: 13 residues. The CDR3 loop reads CASMGLAVHEQYF. The CDR3 DNA reads TGTGCCAGTATGGGACTAGCGGTCCACGAGCAGTACTTC.

This chain connects TRBV2 to TRBJ1-5; D ambiguous. Looked up from germline, CDR1 is SNHLY and CDR2 is FYNNEI. The CDR3 is 15 amino acids. The V end lost 3 bases, the J end lost 2 bases, and 11 bases lay between the germline ends. The CDR3 region has the DNA TGTGCCAGCAGTGAGGGCCTGCTGGGCAATCAGCCCCAGCATTTT. It encodes CASSEGLLGNQPQHF.

The chain carries TRBV4-1 and TRBJ2-7; D may be TRBD2 (6 bases). Germline CDR1 reads MGHRA; CDR2 reads YSYEKL. This CDR3 has 15 residues. The ends were cut back, 3 bases at V and 5 bases at J, with 17 bases in the middle. CDR3 region: CASSQVAKGLHEQYF. The CDR3 coding sequence is TGCGCCAGCAGCCAGGTCGCAAAGGGACTTCACGAGCAGTACTTC.

The chain is built from TRBV11-2 and TRBJ2-4; 8 positions match TRBD1. This CDR3 has 14 amino acids. V was pared by 5 bases and J by 3 bases, with 3 bases of the junction left unmatched. Germline values: CDR1 SGHAT, CDR2 FQNNGV. The CDR3 protein is CASSVTGGKNIQYF. The CDR3 region has the DNA TGTGCCAGCAGCGTCACAGGGGGCAAAAACATTCAGTACTTC. Variable domain in full (rest from reference TRBV11-2 and TRBJ2-4): EAGVAQSPRYKIIEKRQSVAFWCNPISGHATLYWYQQILGQGPKLLIQFQNNGVVDDSQLPKDRFSAERLKGVDSTLKIQPAKLEDSAVYLCASSVTGGKNIQYFGAGTRLSVL.

Only a few counts were recorded for this clone. This sequence joins TRBV7-3 and TRBJ1-1; D remains unclear. The CDR3 loop spans 16 amino acids. CDR1 is SGHTA and CDR2 is FQGTGA in the germline V gene. Trimming stripped 5 bases from V and 4 bases from J, with 20 bases between. CDR3 DNA sequence: TGTGCCAGCAGCCCGACGGCCGTGGGAGCAATCACTGAAGCTTTCTTT. It is translated as CASSPTAVGAITEAFF.

Points on this clone: Other DNA sequences in this sample translate to the same CDR3. This chain uses TRBV7-2 with TRBJ2-1, with TRBD2 identical over 9 bases. The CDR3 length is 15 residues. V gave up 0 bases and J gave up 4 bases; unmatched junction bases: 1. CDR1 is SGHTA, CDR2 FQGNSA, per germline. DNA of the CDR3: TGTGCCAGCAGCTTAGCGAGCGGGAGGTACAATGAGCAGTTCTTC. Amino acids: CASSLASGRYNEQFF.

The V and J genes are TRBV18 and TRBJ2-5; unclear D gene. Trimming took 1 base from V and 4 from J, leaving 7 bases between them. Looked up from germline, CDR1 is KGHSH and CDR2 is LQKENI. There are 13 residues in the CDR3. CDR3 sequence (DNA): TGTGCCAGCTCACCACAAACGGGAGAGACCCAGTACTTC. Encoded protein: CASSPQTGETQYF.

This chain uses TRBV29-1 with TRBJ2-1; possible D gene TRBD1, 5 bases. Germline V lookup: CDR1 SQVTM, CDR2 ANQGSEA. V lost 4 bases and J 4 bases, leaving 11 bases between the germline ends. The CDR3 runs to 13 residues. The CDR3 sequence: CSVAGHEYNEQFF. Here the CDR3 DNA reads TGCAGCGTTGCTGGACACGAATACAATGAGCAGTTCTTC.

The chain joins TRBV12-1 to TRBJ1-5; TRBD1, the D gene given by the table, was not confirmed from the DNA. TRBV12-1 is termed a pseudogene. The CDR3 is made up of 14 amino acids. CDR3 DNA sequence: TGTGCCAGCAGCTTTGGTACAGGGGGTCAGCCCCAGCATTTT. Translating it yields CASSFGTGGQPQHF.

A single count supports this clone. The rearrangement uses TRBV19 and TRBJ1-5; 9 bases map to TRBD1. Per germline, CDR1 LNHDA and CDR2 SQIVND (reference sequence). The CDR3 is 13 residues long. V gave up 7 bases and J gave up 4 bases; unmatched junction bases: 2. The CDR3 loop reads CASTGTGNQPQHF. The CDR3 nucleotides are TGTGCCAGTACAGGGACAGGGAATCAGCCCCAGCATTTT.

The chain links TRBV27 to TRBJ1-2, with D possibly matching TRBD1 (6 bases). V was shortened by 6 bases and J by 10 bases, with 24 bases between the two germline ends. Germline CDR1 MNHEY, CDR2 SMNVEV (reference sequence). The CDR3 runs to 15 residues. This CDR3 reads CASSRNGRSGVFYTF. The CDR3 DNA reads as TGTGCCAGCAGCCGAAACGGGAGGTCAGGGGTCTTCTACACCTTC.

The chain is built from TRBV7-2 and TRBJ2-2; 8 bases match TRBD1. Trimming took 5 bases from V and 6 from J; bases not matched to a gene: 8. Germline CDR1 SGHTA, CDR2 FQGNSA. The CDR3 is made up of 15 amino acids. The CDR3 is CASSPGTGLSGELFF. DNA for the CDR3: TGTGCCAGCAGCCCCGGGACAGGACTATCCGGGGAGCTGTTTTTT.

The V gene is TRBV5-1, the J gene TRBJ2-3; 16 bases align to TRBD2. From germline, CDR1 is SGHRS and CDR2 YFSETQ. The CDR3 extends over 18 amino acids. The junction had 5 bases not matched to a gene; V was cut back by 0 bases and J by 4 bases. Here the CDR3 reads CASSLVGTSGRGSDTQYF. CDR3 bases: TGCGCCAGCAGCTTGGTCGGGACTAGCGGGAGGGGCTCAGATACGCAGTATTTT.

The V and J genes are TRBV4-2 and TRBJ2-5, with 13 bases that match TRBD2. The CDR3 runs to 16 residues. V lost 4 bases and J lost 1; bases outside the gene matches: 3. Germline CDR1 and CDR2: LGHNA and YNFKEQ. The CDR3 region is CASSPWTSGSQETQYF. The CDR3 DNA is TGTGCCAGCAGCCCCTGGACTAGCGGGAGCCAAGAGACCCAGTACTTC.

In its sample, this clone was seen once. This chain links TRBV25-1 with TRBJ2-1, with D possibly matching TRBD2 (6 bases). Germline CDR1 MGHDK, CDR2 SYGVNS. V gave up 2 bases and J gave up 2 bases, with 7 bases separating them. The CDR3 sequence is 14 residues long. CDR3 residues: CASSETGAYNEQFF. The CDR3 DNA reads as TGTGCCAGCAGTGAAACGGGAGCCTACAATGAGCAGTTCTTC.

This clone was seen a single time. J is TRBJ2-5 and V is TRBV19; 10 bases align to TRBD1. In germline, CDR1 is LNHDA, CDR2 SQIVND (reference sequence). V lost 3 bases to trimming and J lost 5 bases; unmatched junction nucleotides: 12. The CDR3 length is 17 residues. CDR3 sequence reads: CASSMGRQGARFETQYF. The CDR3 nucleotides read TGTGCCAGTAGTATGGGTCGACAGGGGGCGCGATTTGAGACCCAGTACTTC.

This rearrangement joins TRBV27 to TRBJ2-7; 9 bases are a match to TRBD2. Germline CDR1 is MNHEY and CDR2 is SMNVEV (reference sequence). V lost 5 bases and J lost 0; bases outside the gene matches: 5. The CDR3 loop spans 15 amino acids. The CDR3 sequence is CASSPLAGSSYEQYF. The CDR3 region has the DNA TGTGCCAGCAGTCCCCTAGCGGGGAGCTCCTACGAGCAGTACTTC.

The rearrangement links TRBV27 to TRBJ2-7; 9 bases fit TRBD2. Germline lookup yields CDR1 MNHEY and CDR2 SMNVEV (reference sequence). The CDR3 totals 16 residues. V was clipped by 8 bases and J by 1 base; unmatched bases: 12. CDR3 amino acids: CASARSLAGLSYEQYF. In DNA form, the CDR3 reads TGTGCCAGCGCTCGCTCACTAGCGGGCCTTTCCTACGAGCAGTACTTC.

The chain is built from TRBV4-3 and TRBJ2-2; 8 positions agree with TRBD1. The CDR3 loop spans 14 amino acids. With 4 bases clipped from V and 10 bases from J, the junction kept 8 bases outside the gene matches. Germline V gives CDR1 LGHNA, CDR2 YSLEER. The DNA of the CDR3 is TGCGCCAGCAGCCGAGAAGGCAGGGGGCAGGAGCTGTTTTTT. This translates into CASSREGRGQELFF.

V usage is TRBV27 and J usage is TRBJ2-1, with a possible D match to TRBD2 (6 bases). Looked up from germline, CDR1 is MNHEY and CDR2 is SMNVEV (reference sequence). V lost 5 bases to trimming and J lost 10 bases, with 21 bases between them. CDR3 size: 15 residues. This chain's CDR3 is CASSLQAGETGEQFF. The CDR3 DNA follows: TGTGCCAGCAGTCTCCAAGCGGGTGAAACGGGGGAGCAGTTCTTC.

The chain recombines TRBV2 with TRBJ2-3; 8 bases fit TRBD1. This CDR3 comprises 14 residues. CDR1 is SNHLY, CDR2 FYNNEI, per germline. Losses at the gene ends were 8 bases for V and 3 bases for J; bases not matched to a gene: 7. CDR3 loop: CASSDRGRTDTQYF. DNA for the CDR3: TGTGCCAGCTCAGACAGGGGTCGGACAGATACGCAGTATTTT. Filled out from reference TRBV2 and TRBJ2-3, the complete variable domain reads EPEVTQTPSHQVTQMGQEVILRCVPISNHLYFYWYRQILGQKVEFLVSFYNNEISEKSEIFDDQFSVERPDGSNFTLKIRSTKLEDSAMYFCASSDRGRTDTQYFGPGTRLTVL.